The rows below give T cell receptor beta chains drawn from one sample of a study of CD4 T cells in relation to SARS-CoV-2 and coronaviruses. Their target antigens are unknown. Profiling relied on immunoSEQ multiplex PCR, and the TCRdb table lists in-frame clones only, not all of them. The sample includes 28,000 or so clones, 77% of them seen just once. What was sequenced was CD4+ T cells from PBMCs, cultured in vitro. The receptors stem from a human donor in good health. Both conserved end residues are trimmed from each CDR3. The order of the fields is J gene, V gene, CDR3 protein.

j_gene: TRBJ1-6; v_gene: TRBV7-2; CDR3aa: ASSLERYSPLH
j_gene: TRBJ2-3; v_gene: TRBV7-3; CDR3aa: ASSGSSTDTQY
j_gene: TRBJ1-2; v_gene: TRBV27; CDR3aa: ASSRWDTTNYGYT
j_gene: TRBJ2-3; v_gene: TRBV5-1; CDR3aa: ASSTGRDPDTQY
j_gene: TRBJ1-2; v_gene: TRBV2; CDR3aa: ASSARQGNYGYT
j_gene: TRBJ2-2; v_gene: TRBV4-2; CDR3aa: ASSQVRGLNTGELF
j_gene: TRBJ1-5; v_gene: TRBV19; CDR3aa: ASSTTSQVFQPQH
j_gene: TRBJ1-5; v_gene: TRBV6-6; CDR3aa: ASTDRGRFSQPQH
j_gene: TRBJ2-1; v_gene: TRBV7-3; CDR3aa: ASSKQGLSSYNEQF
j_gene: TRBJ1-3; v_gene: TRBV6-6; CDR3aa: ASSFGISGNTIY
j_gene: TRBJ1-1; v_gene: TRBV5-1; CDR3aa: ASSGGQLNTEAF
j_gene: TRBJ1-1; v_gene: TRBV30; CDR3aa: AWSLQVYTEAF
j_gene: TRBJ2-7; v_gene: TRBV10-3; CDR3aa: AITAGGGASYEQY
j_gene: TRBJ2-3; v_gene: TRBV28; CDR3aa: ASSRDRVGTDTQY
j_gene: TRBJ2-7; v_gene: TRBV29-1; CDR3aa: SVGPTGTYEQY
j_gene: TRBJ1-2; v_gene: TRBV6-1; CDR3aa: ASSEGTSLIYGYT
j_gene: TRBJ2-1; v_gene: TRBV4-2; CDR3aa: ASSLESGGEQF
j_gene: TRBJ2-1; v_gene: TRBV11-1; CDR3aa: ASSLYGNNEQF
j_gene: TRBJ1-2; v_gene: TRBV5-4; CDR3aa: ASSLIPDSYGYT
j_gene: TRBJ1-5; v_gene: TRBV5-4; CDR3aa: ASSLFGANQPQH
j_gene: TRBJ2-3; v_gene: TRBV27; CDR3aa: ASSLYGEGGTDTQY
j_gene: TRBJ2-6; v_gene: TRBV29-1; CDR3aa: SVGSTSGANVLT
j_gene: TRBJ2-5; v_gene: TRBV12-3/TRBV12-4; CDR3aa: ASRTGKQETQY
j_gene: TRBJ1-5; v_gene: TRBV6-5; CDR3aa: ASRDGRGGNQPQH
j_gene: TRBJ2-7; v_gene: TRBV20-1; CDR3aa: SASSTSGSLGEQY
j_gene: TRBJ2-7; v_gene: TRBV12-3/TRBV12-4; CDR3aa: ASRGQGSYEQY
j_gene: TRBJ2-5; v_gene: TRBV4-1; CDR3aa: ASSQLTEETQY
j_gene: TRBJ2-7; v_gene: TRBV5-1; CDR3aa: ASSLGESGRTTLYEQY
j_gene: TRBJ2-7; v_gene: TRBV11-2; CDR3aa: ASSLTSGSYEQY
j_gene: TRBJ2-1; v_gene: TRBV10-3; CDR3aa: AIREAASSYNEQF
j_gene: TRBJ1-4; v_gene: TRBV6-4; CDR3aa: ASSRGANEKLF
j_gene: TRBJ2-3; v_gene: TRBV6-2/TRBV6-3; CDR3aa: ASSYIQQSFSTDTQY
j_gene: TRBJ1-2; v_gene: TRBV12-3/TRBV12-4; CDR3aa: ASSPTRLSGYT
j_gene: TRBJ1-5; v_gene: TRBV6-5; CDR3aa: ASKWGVNQPQH
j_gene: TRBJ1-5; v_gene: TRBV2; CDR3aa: ASSEGAGSQH
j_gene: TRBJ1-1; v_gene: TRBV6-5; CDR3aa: ASSYMGEAF
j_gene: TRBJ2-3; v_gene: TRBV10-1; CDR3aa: ASSALGLAGGTQY
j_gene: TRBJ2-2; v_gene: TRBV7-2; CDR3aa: ASSRPYRENTGELF
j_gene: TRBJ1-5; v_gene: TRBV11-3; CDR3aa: ASSPLSESAGNQPQH
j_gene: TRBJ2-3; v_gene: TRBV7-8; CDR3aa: ASSKSGRGRKTDTQY
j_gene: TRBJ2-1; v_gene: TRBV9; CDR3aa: ASSRLAGRNEQF
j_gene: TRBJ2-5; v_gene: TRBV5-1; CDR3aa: ASSLGAAVETQY
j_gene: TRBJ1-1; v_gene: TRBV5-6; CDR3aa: ASSGWTGRTEAF
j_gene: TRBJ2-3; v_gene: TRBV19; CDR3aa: ASSVIGLAGTDTQY
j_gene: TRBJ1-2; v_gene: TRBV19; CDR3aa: ASTNDRTFYGYT
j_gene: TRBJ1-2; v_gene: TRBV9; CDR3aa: ASSAGQGVQGYT
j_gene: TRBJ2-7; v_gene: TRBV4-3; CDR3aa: ASSLGLAFEQY
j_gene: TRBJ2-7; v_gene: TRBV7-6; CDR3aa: ASSPRTGTGSSYEQY
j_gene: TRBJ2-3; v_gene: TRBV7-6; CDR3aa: ASSLGIPDADTQY
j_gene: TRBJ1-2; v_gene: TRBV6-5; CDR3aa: ASSSGGSDYGYT
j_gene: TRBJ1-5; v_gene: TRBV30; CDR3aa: ARKWGEDRGYRNQPQH
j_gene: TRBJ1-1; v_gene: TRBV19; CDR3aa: ASSPIDNTEAF
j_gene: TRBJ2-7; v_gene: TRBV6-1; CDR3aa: ASSEAGSSYEQY
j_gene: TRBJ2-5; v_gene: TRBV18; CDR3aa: ASSPQGGETQY
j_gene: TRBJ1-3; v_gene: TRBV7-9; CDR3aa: ASSLAGTSGNTIY